A single sample gave rise to the 17 T cell receptor beta chains below, sequenced in a study of memory CD4+ T cells and cytomegalovirus serostatus. Assay: immunoSEQ multiplex PCR; the TCRdb copy retains only in-frame clones and omits some. This table holds approximately 23,000 clones, less than 80% found once. The sort gate was single viable CD3+CD4+CD8-CD45RO+ cells for memory CD4+ T cells. The material sequenced was memory CD4+ T cells from blood. The receptor source for this set is an adult in good health and CMV-seronegative.

This chain uses TRBV15 with TRBJ2-7, with TRBD2 matching 11 bases. The CDR3 consists of 15 residues. From germline, CDR1 is LNHNV and CDR2 YYDKDF (reference sequence). The V and J ends lost 1 base and 6 bases, in that order; junction bases with no gene match: 5. CDR3: CATSRASGRMFEQYF. CDR3 nucleotide sequence: TGTGCCACCAGCAGAGCTAGCGGGAGGATGTTCGAGCAGTACTTC.

The chain links TRBV6-6 to TRBJ1-2; possibly TRBD1 for D (5 bases). Germline CDR1 MNHNY, CDR2 SVGAGI (reference sequence). CDR3 length equals 13 residues. Between the trimmed V and J ends, which lost 4 bases and 6 bases, there was a span of 12 bases. CDR3 in DNA: TGTGCCAGCAGTTGGGGGATCAGGGATGGCTACACCTTC. The encoded protein is CASSWGIRDGYTF.

The chain links TRBV5-6 to TRBJ2-7, with 9 bases identical to TRBD1. The V gene's germline CDR1 is SGHDT and CDR2 YYEEEE. The CDR3 consists of 14 residues. The trim removed 3 bases at V and 7 bases at J, leaving 8 bases unmatched. The CDR3 DNA follows: TGTGCCAGCAGCTCGCGAACAGGGGGCCGGGAGCAGTACTTC. Amino acid sequence: CASSSRTGGREQYF. Full variable domain (rest looked up from reference TRBV5-6 and TRBJ2-7): DAGVTQSPTHLIKTRGQQVTLRCSPKSGHDTVSWYQQALGQGPQFIFQYYEEEERQRGNFPDRFSGHQFPNYSSELNVNALLLGDSALYLCASSSRTGGREQYFGPGTRLTVT.

The chain is built from TRBV29-1 and TRBJ1-2; D ambiguous. This CDR3 spans 11 amino acids. From germline, CDR1 is SQVTM and CDR2 ANQGSEA. V lost 6 bases and J lost 4, with 9 bases in between. The CDR3 nucleotides are TGCAGCGTCAATCGTGGCTATGGCTACACCTTC. It yields the protein CSVNRGYGYTF. The full variable domain, completed using reference TRBV29-1 and TRBJ1-2, is SAVISQKPSRDICQRGTSLTIQCQVDSQVTMMFWYRQQPGQSLTLIATANQGSEATYESGFVIDKFPISRPNLTFSTLTVSNMSPEDSSIYLCSVNRGYGYTFGSGTRLTVV.

The chain links TRBV7-9 to TRBJ2-1; D not certain. V gave up 5 bases and J gave up 4 bases, with 15 bases separating them. The CDR3 is made up of 15 amino acids. Germline loops: CDR1 SEHNR, CDR2 FQNEAQ (reference sequence). CDR3 DNA sequence: TGTGCCAGCAGCCCCGGACGATCGCGATACAATGAGCAGTTCTTC. Its translation: CASSPGRSRYNEQFF.

This clone was seen just once. The chain links TRBV6-1 to TRBJ2-3; D call uncertain. Germline V gene data show CDR1 as MNHNS and CDR2 as SASEGT. Deletions cut 2 bases from V and 2 bases from J, with 8 bases between. The CDR3 has 14 residues. Written as DNA, the CDR3 is TGTGCCAGCAGTGAACGGACCAACACAGATACGCAGTATTTT. It codes for CASSERTNTDTQYF.

The chain carries TRBV7-2 and TRBJ2-7; TRBD1 matches at 7 bases. The germline V gene encodes CDR1 SGHTA and CDR2 FQGNSA. The CDR3 is 13 residues long. Unmatched junction bases numbered 2, after V lost 3 bases and J lost 3 bases. DNA of the CDR3: TGTGCCAGCAGCTTTGCAGGGGGCTACGAGCAGTACTTC. It yields the protein CASSFAGGYEQYF.

This clone was recorded only once. The rearrangement links TRBV7-8 to TRBJ2-3; D may be TRBD2 (6 bases). The CDR3 runs 17 residues. Germline V gene data show CDR1 as SGHVS and CDR2 as FQNEAQ. Trimming left V 1 base short and J 0 bases short, with 14 bases between. This CDR3 is CASSLGRSGASTDTQYF. The CDR3, as DNA: TGTGCCAGCAGCTTAGGTCGGTCGGGAGCTAGCACAGATACGCAGTATTTT.

V is TRBV6-5 and J is TRBJ2-3, with 10 bases matching TRBD2. This CDR3 contains 15 residues. Looked up from germline, CDR1 is MNHEY and CDR2 is SVGAGI. J was trimmed by 4 bases and V by 6 bases; bases with no gene match: 7. The CDR3 sequence: CASSPQRGGADTQYF. The DNA for the CDR3 is TGTGCCAGCAGCCCTCAGCGGGGGGGGGCAGATACGCAGTATTTT.

This clone was detected a few times. The V call is TRBV2, the J call TRBJ1-1, with unresolved D. The CDR3 loop spans 13 amino acids. Germline V lookup: CDR1 SNHLY, CDR2 FYNNEI. V lost 2 bases and J 7 bases, leaving 11 bases between the germline ends. The CDR3 DNA reads as TGTGCCAGCAGTGAAAGTAGGGCGAGTGAAGCTTTCTTT. It is translated as CASSESRASEAFF.

V usage is TRBV5-1 and J usage is TRBJ2-3; possible D gene TRBD1, 5 bases. V gave up 3 bases and J gave up 5 bases, with 19 bases separating them. From germline, CDR1 is SGHRS and CDR2 YFSETQ. The length of the CDR3 is 16 residues. The CDR3 nucleotides read TGCGCCAGCAGCTCCGGACACCCCTATTATAAAGATACGCAGTATTTT. Protein sequence: CASSSGHPYYKDTQYF.

This chain connects TRBV7-2 to TRBJ2-1; 8 bases match TRBD2. The junction had 8 bases not matched to a gene; V was cut back by 6 bases and J by 4 bases. The V gene's germline CDR1 is SGHTA and CDR2 FQGNSA. CDR3 size: 15 residues. CDR3 sequence reads: CASSLGLAEYNEQFF. In DNA, the CDR3 is TGTGCCAGCAGTCTCGGACTAGCAGAATACAATGAGCAGTTCTTC.

This chain connects TRBV6-5 to TRBJ1-2, with D possibly matching TRBD1 (6 bases). The V and J ends lost 0 bases and 4 bases respectively, with 15 bases between them. This CDR3 spans 16 amino acids. Germline V gives CDR1 MNHEY, CDR2 SVGAGI. CDR3 sequence reads: CASSYSAQGRGYGYTF. CDR3 DNA sequence: TGTGCCAGCAGTTACTCCGCGCAGGGGCGGGGCTATGGCTACACCTTC.

The chain carries TRBV29-1 and TRBJ2-7; unclear D gene. CDR1 is SQVTM, CDR2 ANQGSEA, per germline. The CDR3 loop spans 11 amino acids. The CDR3 nucleotides are TGCAGGGTAAAGTGGTCCTACGAGCAGTACTTC. Translated: CRVKWSYEQYF.

The rearrangement uses TRBV19 and TRBJ1-5, with no clear D. Deletions cut 5 bases from V and 0 bases from J, with 8 bases between. Germline V lookup: CDR1 LNHDA, CDR2 SQIVND (reference sequence). This CDR3 is built from 14 residues. The CDR3 protein is CASSQQSSNQPQHF. The CDR3 nucleotides read TGTGCCAGTAGTCAACAGAGTAGCAATCAGCCCCAGCATTTT.

The chain has TRBV2 and TRBJ2-5, with 12 bases fitting TRBD1. This CDR3 has 15 residues. The germline V gene encodes CDR1 SNHLY and CDR2 FYNNEI. Losses at the gene ends were 6 bases for V and 5 bases for J; bases not matched to a gene: 7. The CDR3 DNA is TGTGCCAGCAGAACCGGGACAGGGGGCCGGGAGACCCAGTACTTC. It encodes CASRTGTGGRETQYF.

This CDR3 is CASSLGPPLGYTF. In nucleotides, the CDR3 is TGTGCCAGCAGCTTAGGGCCTCCTCTCGGCTACACCTTC. The chain employs TRBV7-2 and TRBJ1-2; no clear D. The CDR3 is 13 residues long. The germline V and J ends were trimmed by 1 base and 8 bases, with 11 bases remaining between them. The germline gives CDR1 SGHTA, CDR2 FQGNSA.